This TCR beta chain was sequenced for a study of HIV-infected children after antiretroviral therapy interruption. This clonotype was counted at least ten times. The TCR library was built from RNA with a 3' RACE protocol and unique molecular identifiers. In TCRdb, the 3' RACE reads were re-called with MiXCR into one record per CDR3 protein. Here the sample spans about 89,000 distinct CDR3 sequences, 5.5% to 8.5% being singletons. V was clipped by 4 bases and J by 9 bases; unmatched bases: 10. This CDR3 spans 16 amino acids. Germline V gives CDR1 SGHRS, CDR2 YFSETQ. The treatment is: PENTA 11 planned treatment interruption arm or continuous ART arm.

The clonotype originates from a pool of human donors with HIV. The chain combines TRBV5-1 with TRBJ2-1; 13 bases match TRBD2. The sample here was CD45RA+ CD4+ T cells from PBMCs, pooled from several time points, taken from a donor given antiretroviral therapy, either interrupted or continuous. Noted subset: naive CD4+ CD45RA+ CD45RO- T cells. CDR3 in amino acids: CASSGLLAGGPREQFF. CDR3 DNA: TGCGCCAGCAGCGGTTTACTAGCGGGAGGGCCCCGTGAGCAGTTCTTC.